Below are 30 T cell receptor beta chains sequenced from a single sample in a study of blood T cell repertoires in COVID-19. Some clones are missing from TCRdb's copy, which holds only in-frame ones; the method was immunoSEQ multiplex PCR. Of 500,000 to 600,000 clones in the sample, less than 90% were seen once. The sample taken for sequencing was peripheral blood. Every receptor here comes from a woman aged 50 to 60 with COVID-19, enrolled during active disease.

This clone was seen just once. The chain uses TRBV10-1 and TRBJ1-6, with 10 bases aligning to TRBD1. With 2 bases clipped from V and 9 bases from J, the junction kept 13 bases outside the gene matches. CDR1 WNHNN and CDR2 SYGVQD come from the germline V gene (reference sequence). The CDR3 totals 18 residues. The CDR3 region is CASSEVGEGQGYGSPLHF. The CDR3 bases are TGCGCCAGCAGTGAGGTAGGCGAGGGACAGGGGTACGGTTCACCCCTCCACTTT.

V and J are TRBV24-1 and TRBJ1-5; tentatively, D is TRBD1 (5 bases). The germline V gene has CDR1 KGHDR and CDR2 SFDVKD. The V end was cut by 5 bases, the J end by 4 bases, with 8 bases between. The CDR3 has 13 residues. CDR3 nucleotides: TGTGCCACCAGTGGGACAAATAATCAGCCCCAGCATTTT. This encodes CATSGTNNQPQHF.

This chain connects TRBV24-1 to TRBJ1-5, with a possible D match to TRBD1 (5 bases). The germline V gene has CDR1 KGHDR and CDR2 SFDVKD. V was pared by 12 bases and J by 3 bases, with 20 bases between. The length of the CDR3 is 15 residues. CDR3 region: CAPKPGARVNQPQHF. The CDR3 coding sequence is TGTGCCCCCAAACCTGGAGCCAGGGTCAATCAGCCCCAGCATTTT.

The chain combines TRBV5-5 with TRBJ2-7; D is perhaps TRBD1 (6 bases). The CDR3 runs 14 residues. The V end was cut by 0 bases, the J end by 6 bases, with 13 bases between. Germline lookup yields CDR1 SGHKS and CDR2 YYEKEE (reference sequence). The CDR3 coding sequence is TGTGCCAGCAGCTTGGAAGGGGGAAGGGGCGAGCAGTACTTC. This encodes CASSLEGGRGEQYF.

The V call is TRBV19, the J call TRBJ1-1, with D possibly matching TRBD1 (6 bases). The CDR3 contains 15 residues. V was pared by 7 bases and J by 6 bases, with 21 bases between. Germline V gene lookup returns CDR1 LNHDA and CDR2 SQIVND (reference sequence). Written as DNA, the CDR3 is TGTGCCAGTACCGTCGTGGGAGGGGGGCTCTCTGAAGCTTTCTTT. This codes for CASTVVGGGLSEAFF.

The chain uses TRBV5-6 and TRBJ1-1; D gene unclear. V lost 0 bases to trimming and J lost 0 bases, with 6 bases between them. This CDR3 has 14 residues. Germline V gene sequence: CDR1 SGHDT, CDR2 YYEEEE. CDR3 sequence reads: CASSLGRLNTEAFF. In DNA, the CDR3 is TGTGCCAGCAGCTTGGGCAGATTGAACACTGAAGCTTTCTTT.

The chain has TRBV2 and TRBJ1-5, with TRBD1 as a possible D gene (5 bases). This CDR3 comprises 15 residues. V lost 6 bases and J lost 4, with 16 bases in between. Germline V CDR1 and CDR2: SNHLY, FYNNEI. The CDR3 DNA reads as TGTGCCAGCAGCGGTCAGGGACTCTTTAATCAGCCCCAGCATTTT. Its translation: CASSGQGLFNQPQHF.

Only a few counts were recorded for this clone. In DNA form, the CDR3 reads TGTGCCAGTACCGAACAGAACACTGAAGCTTTCTTT. Its protein is CASTEQNTEAFF. This rearrangement joins TRBV19 to TRBJ1-1; the D is unclear. CDR3 length equals 12 residues. Looked up from germline, CDR1 is LNHDA and CDR2 is SQIVND (reference sequence). With 7 bases removed from V and 1 base from J, the gap between germline ends came to 7 bases.

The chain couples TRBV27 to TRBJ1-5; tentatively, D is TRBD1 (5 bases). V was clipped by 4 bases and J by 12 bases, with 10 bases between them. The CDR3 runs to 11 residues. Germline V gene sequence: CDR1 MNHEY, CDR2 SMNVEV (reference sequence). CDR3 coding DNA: TGTGCCAGCAGTTCCGGGACTCTCCAGCATTTT. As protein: CASSSGTLQHF.

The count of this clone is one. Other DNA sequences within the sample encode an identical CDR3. CDR3 nucleotides: TGTGCCAGCAGCGTAGCGAATGAGCAGTTCTTC. The encoded protein is CASSVANEQFF. V is TRBV9 and J is TRBJ2-1, with D hard to call. Trimming pared 0 bases from V and 7 bases from J, leaving 2 bases between. CDR3 length equals 11 residues. The germline V gene has CDR1 SGDLS and CDR2 YYNGEE.

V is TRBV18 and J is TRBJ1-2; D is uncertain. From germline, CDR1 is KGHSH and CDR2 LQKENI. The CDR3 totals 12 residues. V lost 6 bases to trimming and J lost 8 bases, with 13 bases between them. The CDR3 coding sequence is TGTGCCAGCTCCGAAACAGCGGAGGGCTACACCTTC. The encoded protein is CASSETAEGYTF.

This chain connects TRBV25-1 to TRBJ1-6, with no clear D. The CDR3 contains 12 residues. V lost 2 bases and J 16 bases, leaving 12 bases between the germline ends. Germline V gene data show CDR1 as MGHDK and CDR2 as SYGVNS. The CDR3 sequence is CASSENPGKLHF. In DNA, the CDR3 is TGTGCCAGCAGTGAAAACCCGGGAAAGCTCCACTTT.

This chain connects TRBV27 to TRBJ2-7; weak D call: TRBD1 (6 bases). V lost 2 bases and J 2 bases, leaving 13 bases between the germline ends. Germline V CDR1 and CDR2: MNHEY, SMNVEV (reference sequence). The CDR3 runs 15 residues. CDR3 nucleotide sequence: TGTGCCAGCAGTTTAGAAACAGGGTCACCCTACGAGCAGTACTTC. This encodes CASSLETGSPYEQYF.

The DNA of the CDR3 is TGTGCCAGCAGCCAAGGAAGCGGTGTTTCTGGAAACACCATATATTTT. It specifies CASSQGSGVSGNTIYF. The rearrangement links TRBV3-1 (or the pseudogene TRBV3-2) to TRBJ1-3; D not resolved. The germline V and J ends were trimmed by 1 base and 1 base, with 11 bases remaining between them. The CDR3 totals 16 residues. CDR1 and CDR2 (germline): LGHDT, YNNKEL (reference sequence).

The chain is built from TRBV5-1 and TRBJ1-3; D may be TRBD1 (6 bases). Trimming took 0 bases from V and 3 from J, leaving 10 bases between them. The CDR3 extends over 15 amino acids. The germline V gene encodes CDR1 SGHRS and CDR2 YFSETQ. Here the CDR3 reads CASSLDVTGGNTIYF. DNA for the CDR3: TGCGCCAGCAGCTTGGATGTGACAGGTGGAAACACCATATATTTT.

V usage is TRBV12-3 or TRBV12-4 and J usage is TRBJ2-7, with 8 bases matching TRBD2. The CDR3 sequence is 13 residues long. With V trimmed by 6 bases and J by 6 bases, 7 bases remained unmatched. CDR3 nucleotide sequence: TGTGCCAGCAGACTGACGCGGGGGGCCGAGCAGTACTTC. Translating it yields CASRLTRGAEQYF.

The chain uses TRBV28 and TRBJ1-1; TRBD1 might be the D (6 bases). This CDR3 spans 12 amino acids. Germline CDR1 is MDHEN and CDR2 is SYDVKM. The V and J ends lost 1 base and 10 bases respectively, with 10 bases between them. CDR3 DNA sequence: TGTGCCAGCAGTTTATCCACAGGGAGAGCTTTCTTT. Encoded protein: CASSLSTGRAFF.

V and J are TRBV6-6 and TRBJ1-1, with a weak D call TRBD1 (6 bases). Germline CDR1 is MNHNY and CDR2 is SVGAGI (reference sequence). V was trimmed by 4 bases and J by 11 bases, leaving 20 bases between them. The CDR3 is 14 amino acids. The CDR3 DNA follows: TGTGCCAGCAGTTTTCACAGGGCAGCGGTAGAGGCTTTCTTT. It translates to CASSFHRAAVEAFF.

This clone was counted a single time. This CDR3 reads CASSQLSGTGELFF. DNA for the CDR3: TGCGCCAGCAGCCAGCTATCGGGCACCGGGGAGCTGTTTTTT. The chain couples TRBV4-1 to TRBJ2-2; no reliable D call. This CDR3 has 14 residues. The ends were cut back, 3 bases at V and 4 bases at J, with 9 bases in the middle. Germline V CDR1 and CDR2: MGHRA, YSYEKL.

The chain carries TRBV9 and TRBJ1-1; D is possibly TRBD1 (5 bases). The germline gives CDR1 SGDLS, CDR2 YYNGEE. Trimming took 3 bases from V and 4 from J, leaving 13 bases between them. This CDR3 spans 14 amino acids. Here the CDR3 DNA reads TGTGCCAGCAGCGCCGGGGGGGGTGGCACTGAAGCTTTCTTT. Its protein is CASSAGGGGTEAFF.

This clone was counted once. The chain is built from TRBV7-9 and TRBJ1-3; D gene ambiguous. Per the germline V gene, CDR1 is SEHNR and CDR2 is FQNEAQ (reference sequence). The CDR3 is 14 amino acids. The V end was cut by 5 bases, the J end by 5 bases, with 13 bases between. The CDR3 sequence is CASSPDGGRNTIYF. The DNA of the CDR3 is TGTGCCAGCAGCCCAGACGGAGGGCGAAACACCATATATTTT.

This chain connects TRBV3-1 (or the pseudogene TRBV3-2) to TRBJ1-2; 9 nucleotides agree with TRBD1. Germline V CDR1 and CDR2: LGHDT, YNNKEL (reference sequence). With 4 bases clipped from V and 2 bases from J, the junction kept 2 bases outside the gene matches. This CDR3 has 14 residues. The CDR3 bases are TGTGCCAGCAGCCCTGGACAGGGGAACTATGGCTACACCTTC. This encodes CASSPGQGNYGYTF.

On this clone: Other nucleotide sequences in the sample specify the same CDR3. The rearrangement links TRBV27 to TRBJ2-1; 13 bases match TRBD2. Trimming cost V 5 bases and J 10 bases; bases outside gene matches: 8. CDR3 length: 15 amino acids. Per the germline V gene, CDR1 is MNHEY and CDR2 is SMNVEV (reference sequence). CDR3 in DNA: TGTGCCAGCAGTCTCGGGACTAGCGGGGCAGGGGAGCAGTTCTTC. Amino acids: CASSLGTSGAGEQFF.

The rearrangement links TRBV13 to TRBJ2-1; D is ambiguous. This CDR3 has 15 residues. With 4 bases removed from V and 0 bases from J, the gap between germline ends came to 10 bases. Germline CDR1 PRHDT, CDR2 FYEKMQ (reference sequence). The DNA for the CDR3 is TGTGCCAGCAGCTCCCCGGGTACCTCCTACAATGAGCAGTTCTTC. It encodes CASSSPGTSYNEQFF. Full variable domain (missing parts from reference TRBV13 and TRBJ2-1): AAGVIQSPRHLIKEKRETATLKCYPIPRHDTVYWYQQGPGQDPQFLISFYEKMQSDKGSIPDRFSAQQFSDYHSELNMSSLELGDSALYFCASSSPGTSYNEQFFGPGTRLTVL.

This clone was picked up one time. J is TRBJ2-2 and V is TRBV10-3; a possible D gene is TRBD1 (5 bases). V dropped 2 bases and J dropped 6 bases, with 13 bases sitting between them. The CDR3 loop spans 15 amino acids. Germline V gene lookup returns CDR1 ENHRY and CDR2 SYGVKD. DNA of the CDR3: TGTGCCATCAGTGAGCCCCCAGGGTTGGCCGGGGAGCTGTTTTTT. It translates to CAISEPPGLAGELFF.

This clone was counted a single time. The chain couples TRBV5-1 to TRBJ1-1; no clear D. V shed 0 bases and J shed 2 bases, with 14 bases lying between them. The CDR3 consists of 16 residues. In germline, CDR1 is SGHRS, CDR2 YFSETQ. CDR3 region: CASSLARGGRNTEAFF. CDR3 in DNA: TGCGCCAGCAGCTTGGCTCGGGGAGGGCGAAACACTGAAGCTTTCTTT.

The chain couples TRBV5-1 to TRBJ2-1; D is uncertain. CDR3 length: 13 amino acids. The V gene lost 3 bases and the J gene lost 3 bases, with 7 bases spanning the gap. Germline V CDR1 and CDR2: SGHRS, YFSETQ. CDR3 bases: TGCGCCAGCAGCTCATTACTCTACAATGAGCAGTTCTTC. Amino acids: CASSSLLYNEQFF.

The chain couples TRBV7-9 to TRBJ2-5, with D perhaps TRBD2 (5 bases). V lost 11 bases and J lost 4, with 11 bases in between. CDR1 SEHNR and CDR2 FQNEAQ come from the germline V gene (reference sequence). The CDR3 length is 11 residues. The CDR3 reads CAATDSETQYF. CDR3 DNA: TGTGCCGCTACGGACTCAGAGACCCAGTACTTC.

CDR3 residues: CASGTAGADTQYF. CDR3 DNA: TGTGCCAGCGGGACAGCCGGAGCAGATACGCAGTATTTT. The rearrangement joins TRBV5-6 to TRBJ2-3; TRBD1 agrees at 7 bases. Germline loops: CDR1 SGHDT, CDR2 YYEEEE. CDR3 size: 13 residues. The junction had 6 bases not matched to a gene; V was cut back by 7 bases and J by 4 bases.

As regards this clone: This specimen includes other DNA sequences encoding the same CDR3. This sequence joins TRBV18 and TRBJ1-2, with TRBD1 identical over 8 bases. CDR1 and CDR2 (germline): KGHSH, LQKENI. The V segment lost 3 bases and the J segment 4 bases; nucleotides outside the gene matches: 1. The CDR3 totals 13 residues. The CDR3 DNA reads TGTGCCAGCTCACCCGGGACAGGCTATGGCTACACCTTC. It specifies CASSPGTGYGYTF.